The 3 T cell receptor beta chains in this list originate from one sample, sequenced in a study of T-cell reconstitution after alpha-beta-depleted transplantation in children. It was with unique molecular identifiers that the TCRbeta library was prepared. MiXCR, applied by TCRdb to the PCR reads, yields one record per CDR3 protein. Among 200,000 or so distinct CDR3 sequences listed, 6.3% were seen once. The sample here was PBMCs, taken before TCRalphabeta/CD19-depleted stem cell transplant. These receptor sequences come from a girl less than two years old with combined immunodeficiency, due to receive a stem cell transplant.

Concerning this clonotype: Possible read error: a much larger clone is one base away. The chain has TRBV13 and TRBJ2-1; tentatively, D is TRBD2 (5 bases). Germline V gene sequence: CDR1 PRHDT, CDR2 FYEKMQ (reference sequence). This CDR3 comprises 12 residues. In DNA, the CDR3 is TGTGCCATCAGCTCCGGGGTGAATGAGCAGTTCTTC. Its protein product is CAISSGVNEQFF.

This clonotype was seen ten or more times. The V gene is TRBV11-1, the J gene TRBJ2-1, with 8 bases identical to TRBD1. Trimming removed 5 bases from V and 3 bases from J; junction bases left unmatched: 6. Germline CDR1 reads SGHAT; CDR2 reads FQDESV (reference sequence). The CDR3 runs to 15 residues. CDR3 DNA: TGTGCCAGCAGCCTCACAGGGGGAGGCTACAATGAGCAGTTCTTC. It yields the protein CASSLTGGGYNEQFF.

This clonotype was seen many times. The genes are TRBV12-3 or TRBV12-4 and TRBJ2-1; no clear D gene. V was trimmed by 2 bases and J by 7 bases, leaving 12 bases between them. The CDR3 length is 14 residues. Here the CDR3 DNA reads TGTGCCAGCAGTTTAAGCCCGGTCGGGAATGAGCAGTTCTTC. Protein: CASSLSPVGNEQFF.